Detailed here is one T cell receptor beta chain. This clonotype was seen a handful of times. It lacks a known antigen. One base away there is no much larger clone; base qualities are not given. This entry is derived from a study of T cell repertoires in cytomegalovirus infection (dated by TCRdb to between 2019 and 2020). Study-wide context: The peptide stimulations were aimed at well-studied HLA-B-restricted epitopes as well as recently identified HLA-C-restricted CMV epitopes, whose presentation resists viral immunomodulation. The HLA type of each donor mattered for the analysis, because public TCR beta signatures pointed to carriage of CMV infection along with the matching HLA type.

The treatment or condition label on this specimen signifies: in vitro stimulation with specific CMV peptide epitopes to enrich CMV-specific T cells. Sequencing took place on an Illumina HiSeq 1500. TCRdb took the public reads, trimmed them with fastp at Q25, ran MiXCR for clone calling and kept in-frame beta chains. Rows with a matching CDR3 protein are joined into one entry that keeps the most common DNA and genes. The sample has under 350,000 distinct CDR3 sequences on record, approximately 22% of them singletons. In total, the top ten clones hold approximately 19% of the sample. What the authors observed across the whole study: Cumulative frequency of public TCR beta family members discriminated carriers of CMV infection plus the relevant HLA type in this cohort and an independent approximately 360-donor cohort. In the ex vivo response, HLA-C-restricted CMV-specific TCR beta clonotypes were dominant, and in two of eight donors the single most frequent clonotype came from this HLA-C-restricted group.

The sequence derives from a human donor in good health (CMV status not recorded). Some clones in this sample may be carry-over from other donors' samples. The material sequenced was cultured PBMCs, taken from culture after CMV antigen stimulation.

The CDR3 has the sequence CASRQYPNTEAFF. The nucleotide sequence reads as follows: TGTGCCAGCAGACAGTACCCGAACACTGAAGCTTTCTTT. This chain is built from TRBV6-2 or TRBV6-3 and TRBJ1-1; the D gene is not confidently resolved. CDR1 MNHEY and CDR2 SVGEGT were looked up in the germline V gene. The CDR3 covers 13 residues, taking in both the cysteine and the phenylalanine. Solely the CDR3 DNA is kept, with 39 bases framed from the first base. V drops 6 bases and J drops 1 base, leaving 9 bases in between.